Following are 21 T cell receptor beta chains from one sample sequenced in a study of blood T cell repertoires in COVID-19. Assay used: immunoSEQ multiplex PCR; TCRdb lists only in-frame clones, some missing. The sample has around 450,000 clones; roughly 87% are singletons. Sequencing was done on a sample of PBMCs or T cells enriched from blood (not recorded which). These receptors all stem from a man younger than 35 who had recovered from COVID-19.

This chain joins TRBV29-1 and TRBJ2-2, with D perhaps matching TRBD2 (5 bases). V lost 4 bases and J 4 bases, leaving 16 bases between the germline ends. This CDR3 region has 15 residues. Germline lookup yields CDR1 SQVTM and CDR2 ANQGSEA. The CDR3 here is CSVAMRDYVTGELFF. The CDR3 DNA reads TGCAGCGTTGCCATGAGGGATTATGTCACCGGGGAGCTGTTTTTT.

The chain has TRBV5-1 and TRBJ1-2; D unclear. V gave up 8 bases and J gave up 8 bases, with 13 bases separating them. This CDR3 has 11 residues. Germline CDR1 reads SGHRS; CDR2 reads YFSETQ. CDR3 residues: CARGQEDGYTF. CDR3 sequence (DNA): TGCGCCAGAGGGCAGGAGGACGGCTACACCTTC.

This chain uses TRBV5-1 with TRBJ2-7; D not resolved. Looked up from germline, CDR1 is SGHRS and CDR2 is YFSETQ. The CDR3 sequence is 14 residues long. V was pared by 4 bases and J by 0 bases, with 11 bases between. The CDR3 coding sequence is TGCGCCAGCAGCGTCCCTAACTACTCCTACGAGCAGTACTTC. Translated, it gives CASSVPNYSYEQYF.

V usage is TRBV10-3 and J usage is TRBJ1-2; a weak D match, TRBD1 (6 bases). The CDR3 sequence is 14 residues long. Between the trimmed V and J ends, which lost 8 bases and 4 bases, there was a span of 17 bases. The germline gives CDR1 ENHRY, CDR2 SYGVKD. CDR3 nucleotide sequence: TGTGCCATCGCCCAGGGGCAAGCAATCTATGGCTACACCTTC. Encoded protein: CAIAQGQAIYGYTF.

This clone has just one count. V is TRBV7-3 and J is TRBJ1-1; 7 nucleotides agree with TRBD1. Losses at the gene ends were 5 bases for V and 1 base for J; bases not matched to a gene: 7. Germline V gene lookup returns CDR1 SGHTA and CDR2 FQGTGA. The CDR3 sequence is 15 residues long. The CDR3: CASSDQGVRNTEAFF. CDR3 DNA sequence: TGTGCCAGCAGCGATCAGGGGGTACGGAACACTGAAGCTTTCTTT.

This clone was recorded once. The V gene is TRBV4-1, the J gene TRBJ1-2; D possibly corresponds to TRBD1 (5 bases). CDR1 MGHRA and CDR2 YSYEKL come from the germline V gene. The V and J ends lost 3 bases and 8 bases respectively, with 16 bases between them. This CDR3 comprises 14 residues. The CDR3, as DNA: TGCGCCAGCAGCCACCCAGGGCAAGGCAACGGCTACACCTTC. As protein: CASSHPGQGNGYTF.

This clone has ten or more counts. The chain has TRBV7-9 and TRBJ1-5, with D perhaps matching TRBD1 (6 bases). Per germline, CDR1 SEHNR and CDR2 FQNEAQ (reference sequence). CDR3 length equals 15 residues. V lost 6 bases and J 7 bases, leaving 19 bases between the germline ends. The CDR3 bases are TGTGCCAGCAGGCAAGGGGGGGGGCTAAGCCAGCCCCAGCATTTT. It is translated as CASRQGGGLSQPQHF.

The chain recombines TRBV12-3 or TRBV12-4 with TRBJ1-3; no reliable D call. This CDR3 has 12 amino acids. V was trimmed by 3 bases and J by 4 bases, leaving 4 bases between them. The CDR3 sequence is CASSFQGNTIYF. As DNA, the CDR3 is TGTGCCAGCAGTTTCCAAGGAAACACCATATATTTT.

J is TRBJ1-5 and V is TRBV7-8; a possible D gene is TRBD1 (6 bases). The CDR3 is 11 amino acids. Germline loops: CDR1 SGHVS, CDR2 FQNEAQ. V gave up 5 bases and J gave up 9 bases, with 8 bases separating them. The CDR3 is CASSIQGPQHF. The CDR3 bases are TGTGCCAGCAGCATACAGGGGCCCCAGCATTTT.

This rearrangement joins TRBV5-1 to TRBJ2-7, with a tentative D call TRBD1 (5 bases). The V end lost 0 bases, the J end lost 6 bases, and 13 bases lay between the germline ends. CDR3 length: 14 residues. Per the germline V gene, CDR1 is SGHRS and CDR2 is YFSETQ. CDR3 sequence (DNA): TGCGCCAGCAGCTTGGATACAGTTAGGGGCGAGCAGTACTTC. Translation gives CASSLDTVRGEQYF.

CDR3 amino acids: CAWSRLADYNEQFF. In DNA, the CDR3 is TGTGCCTGGAGCCGACTAGCGGACTACAATGAGCAGTTCTTC. J is TRBJ2-1 and V is TRBV30; 9 bases line up with TRBD2. Germline V gives CDR1 GTSNPN, CDR2 SVGIG (reference sequence). The V gene end was trimmed by 3 bases and the J gene end by 3 bases; junction bases not matched to a gene: 3. The CDR3 has 14 residues.

The rearrangement uses TRBV10-3 and TRBJ2-1, with 9 bases that match TRBD2. J gave up 2 bases and V 6 bases, and 5 bases lay outside the gene matches. The length of the CDR3 is 15 residues. Germline CDR1 reads ENHRY; CDR2 reads SYGVKD. This CDR3 is CAIRGSGGTYNEQFF. The CDR3 DNA is TGTGCCATCAGGGGCAGCGGGGGGACCTACAATGAGCAGTTCTTC.

This clone was seen a few times. This chain links TRBV7-9 with TRBJ1-6; D not resolved. Germline V gene lookup returns CDR1 SEHNR and CDR2 FQNEAQ (reference sequence). V dropped 1 base and J dropped 7 bases, with 11 bases sitting between them. The CDR3 spans 15 residues. The CDR3 reads CASSLGGILNSPLHF. The CDR3 DNA sequence: TGTGCCAGCAGCTTAGGCGGAATCTTAAATTCACCCCTCCACTTT.

The chain recombines TRBV15 with TRBJ1-5; tentative D call: TRBD1 (6 bases). This CDR3 has 15 residues. With 5 bases removed from V and 0 bases from J, the gap between germline ends came to 11 bases. Germline lookup yields CDR1 LNHNV and CDR2 YYDKDF (reference sequence). The CDR3 protein is CATSFRQDSNQPQHF. The CDR3 DNA sequence: TGTGCCACCAGCTTCCGACAGGATAGCAATCAGCCCCAGCATTTT.

The table lists this clone with a count of one. The rearrangement uses TRBV4-1 and TRBJ1-5; D call uncertain. The V end lost 3 bases, the J end lost 4 bases, and 16 bases lay between the germline ends. CDR1 is MGHRA, CDR2 YSYEKL, per germline. The CDR3 has 16 residues. The CDR3 sequence is CASSQFAGLPNQPQHF. DNA of the CDR3: TGCGCCAGCAGCCAGTTTGCGGGATTACCTAATCAGCCCCAGCATTTT.

The chain employs TRBV28 and TRBJ2-2, with TRBD1 identical over 9 bases. Germline-derived CDR1 and CDR2 are MDHEN and SYDVKM. The CDR3 runs to 15 residues. V shed 4 bases and J 5 bases; nucleotides not matched to a gene: 5. The CDR3 DNA reads TGTGCCAGCAGTTCCGGACAGGGGCGGACCGGGGAGCTGTTTTTT. It translates to CASSSGQGRTGELFF.

V gene TRBV7-2 combines with J gene TRBJ1-5; a possible D gene is TRBD1 (6 bases). This CDR3 comprises 15 residues. Deletions cut 1 base from V and 3 bases from J, with 10 bases between. Germline V lookup: CDR1 SGHTA, CDR2 FQGNSA. The CDR3 loop is CASSLGQGLNQPQHF. CDR3 sequence (DNA): TGTGCCAGCAGCTTAGGTCAGGGGCTCAATCAGCCCCAGCATTTT.

The sample holds one count of this clone. V usage is TRBV13 and J usage is TRBJ2-5; D is unclear. The CDR3 has 14 residues. Germline loops: CDR1 PRHDT, CDR2 FYEKMQ (reference sequence). Trimming took 2 bases from V and 2 from J, leaving 9 bases between them. As DNA, the CDR3 is TGTGCCAGCAGCTTAAGCGTCAGACAAGAGACCCAGTACTTC. Encoded protein: CASSLSVRQETQYF.

The V and J genes are TRBV18 and TRBJ1-2, with 7 bases lining up with TRBD1. There are 18 residues in the CDR3. Trimming at V came to 3 bases and at J to 4 bases, leaving 17 bases not matched to a gene. Germline V gene sequence: CDR1 KGHSH, CDR2 LQKENI. CDR3 nucleotides: TGTGCCAGCTCACCGTTCTCTCAACAACAGGGGCCCGTCTATGGCTACACCTTC. The encoded protein is CASSPFSQQQGPVYGYTF.

The rearrangement links TRBV18 to TRBJ1-5, with D hard to call. V lost 3 bases to trimming and J lost 5 bases, with 11 bases between them. The V gene's germline CDR1 is KGHSH and CDR2 LQKENI. The CDR3 has 14 residues. CDR3 in DNA: TGTGCCAGCTCACCGAGGCAGAGAGATCAGCCCCAGCATTTT. Its protein product is CASSPRQRDQPQHF.

This rearrangement joins TRBV9 to TRBJ2-3; 7 bases line up with TRBD2. This CDR3 is built from 14 residues. Germline V gene lookup returns CDR1 SGDLS and CDR2 YYNGEE. The trim removed 7 bases at V and 4 bases at J, leaving 9 bases unmatched. In DNA form, the CDR3 reads TGTGCCAGCGGCGAACGAGGGAGGGCAGATACGCAGTATTTT. Translating it yields CASGERGRADTQYF.